This TCR beta chain comes out of a study of monozygotic twins with inflammatory bowel disease. No DNA is given; TCRdb re-called the 5' RACE reads and lists each CDR3 protein once. Listed are around 450,000 distinct CDR3 sequences; 2% to 2.5% falls within the top ten. The study, taken as a whole, reports: Immunosuppressive treatments differing between patients may have added repertoire variability.

Concerning this clonotype itself: What it recognizes is unknown.

Germline V gene sequence: CDR1 SGHRS, CDR2 YFSETQ. The CDR3 spans 13 residues. The genes are TRBV5-1 and TRBJ1-1. This TCR derives from a human donor with ulcerative colitis or Crohn's disease, or a healthy co-twin of an affected twin (not recorded which). Sequenced sample: blood. CDR3 amino acids: CASSPALSAEAFF. Complete variable domain (other parts from reference TRBV5-1 and TRBJ1-1): KAGVTQTPRYLIKTRGQQVTLSCSPISGHRSVSWYQQTPGQGLQFLFEYFSETQRNKGNFPGRFSGRQFSNSRSEMNVSTLELGDSALYLCASSPALSAEAFFGQGTRLTVV.